The text below deals with one T cell receptor (beta chain). The data derive from a study of shared clonotypes between healthy human individuals. Overall study context: Donor ages ranged 18 to 49 years: a couple of women, a few men.

This table comes from immunoSEQ multiplex PCR, and its TCRdb copy is limited to in-frame clones, with some not included. Here the sample spans a few million clones, 93% being singletons. Every one of the donors was a Caucasian adult that lived in Nashville, Tennessee. Trimming cost V 8 bases and J 1 base, with 12 bases left between them. The CDR3 loop spans 15 amino acids. The V gene's germline CDR1 is MNHEY and CDR2 SVGAGI. Sequencing used naive CD4+ T cells from PBMCs. Subset reported: CD45RA+ positively selected. The chain links TRBV6-5 to TRBJ2-6; possible D gene TRBD1, 6 bases. The TCR comes from a man aged 18-30 years in good health. Some clones in this sample may be carry-over from other donors' samples. CDR3 DNA: TGTGCCAGCCAGGGGCTCGGGTCTGGGGCCAACGTCCTGACTTTC. Its protein is CASQGLGSGANVLTF.